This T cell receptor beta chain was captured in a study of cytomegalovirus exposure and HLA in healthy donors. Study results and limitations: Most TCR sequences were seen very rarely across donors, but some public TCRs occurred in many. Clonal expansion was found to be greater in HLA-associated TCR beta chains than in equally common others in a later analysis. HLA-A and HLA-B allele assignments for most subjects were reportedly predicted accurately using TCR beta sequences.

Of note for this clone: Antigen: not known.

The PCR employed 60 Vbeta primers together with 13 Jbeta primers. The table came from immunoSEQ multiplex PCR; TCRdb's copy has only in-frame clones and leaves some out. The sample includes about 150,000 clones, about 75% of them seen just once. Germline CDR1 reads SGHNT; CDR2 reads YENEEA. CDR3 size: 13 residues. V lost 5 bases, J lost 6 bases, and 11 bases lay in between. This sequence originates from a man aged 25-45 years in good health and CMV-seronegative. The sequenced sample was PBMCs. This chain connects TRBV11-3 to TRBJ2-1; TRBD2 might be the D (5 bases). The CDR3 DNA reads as TGTGCCAGCAGCCGTGGACTGTTCAATGAGCAGTTCTTC. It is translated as CASSRGLFNEQFF.